The clone carrying this T cell receptor beta chain was counted a few times. Time point specified: patch test 1, 2 weeks after DPC sensitization. Regarding treatment: therapeutic diphenylcyclopropenone sensitization with weekly scalp DPC. Extraction of total RNA was performed on unfractionated whole blood. These data originate in a study of human T cells and chemical hapten exposure. Source study methods: A typical sample had some 87,000 TCRs, with roughly 20,000 to 690,600 overall. TCRdb fed the RACE reads into MiXCR, producing one record per CDR3 protein. V and J calls and clone size were set by TCRdb, not the authors. The data show 95,000 to 130,000 distinct CDR3 sequences, around 10% seen once. Trimming took 5 bases from V and 3 from J, leaving 13 bases between them. The CDR3 is made up of 14 amino acids. Germline values: CDR1 MGHRA, CDR2 YSYEKL.

The receptor was derived from a woman aged 45-60 years with alopecia areata. Some clones in this sample may be carry-over from other donors' samples. The gene calls are TRBV4-1 and TRBJ2-5; D may match TRBD1 or TRBD2 (6 bases each). The source material was whole blood, sampled in connection with sensitization to the hapten diphenylcyclopropenone (DPC). DNA for the CDR3: TGCGCCAGCAGCAGTTCGGGGGCGAAAGAGACCCAGTACTTC. It is translated as CASSSSGAKETQYF.